This T cell receptor beta chain was sequenced for a study of identical twins (dated by TCRdb to the mid-2010s). Background on the whole study: TCR alpha and beta repertoires from monozygotic twins, unrelated adults of various ages and cord blood were deep-sequenced to test whether fetal clonotypes persist. To rule out contamination, replicate twin experiments were performed at different times with different library preparation protocols.

Only healthy Caucasian donors were included. The twin cohort consisted of three pairs of female monozygotic twins, all aged 18 to 29 years. CD4+ and CD8+ T cell populations were isolated with positive isolation kits from Invitrogen. The library was generated by 5' RACE. The sequencer listed for this sample is Illumina HiSeq 2000. A universal primer binding site was added through template switching, and the final cDNA carried a unique molecular identifier so that TCR cDNA molecules could be counted accurately. Specific primers in the conserved constant-segment region were used to synthesize first-strand cDNA for TCR alpha and beta chains. To control for contamination, each cDNA library was double barcoded with a SMART-Mk sample barcode plus Illumina barcodes. TruSeq adapter sequences along with Illumina sample barcodes were introduced in two successive PCR steps. The Illumina HiSeq platform was used with custom primers to sequence TCR alpha and beta cDNA libraries. The source study handled its data this way. Unique molecular identifiers were extracted from raw reads with MiGEC, and CDR3 positions were determined with MiXCR. Recombination models were inferred per individual with the repgenHMM and IGoR tools using an EM algorithm. The analysis of shared clonotypes was done with the tcR package in R, with sharing normalized by the product of cloneset sizes. To study raw recombination free of thymic and clonal selection effects, out-of-frame nonproductive sequences were analyzed. TCRdb trimmed the raw reads at Q25, called clones with MiXCR and kept productive beta chains. Every entry covers one CDR3 protein and lists the most common genes and DNA from its rows. These V and J calls derive from TCRdb rather than the authors' analysis. The sample table lists a few hundred thousand distinct CDR3 sequences, more than 20% of them with a count of one. The ten largest clones take up roughly 3% of the sample.

CDR1 and CDR2, looked up from the germline V gene, are MGHRA and YSYEKL. Inclusive of the bounding cysteine and phenylalanine, the CDR3 is 16 residues long. CDR3 DNA only is kept here, 48 bases in frame from base 1. Germline trimming amounts to 3 bases on V and 4 bases on J, with 5 as the count of junction bases outside the gene matches. Overall results and qualifications from the work: Fewer insertions were carried by abundant cord blood beta clonotypes, a similar but weaker trend appeared in young adult naive repertoires, and no such trend appeared in memory repertoires. Compared with coincidental sharing between unrelated individuals, out-of-frame TCR alpha sequences shared between twins showed an excess of sequences with low generation probability. Recombination models systematically underestimated out-of-frame TCR alpha sharing in monozygotic twins but agreed with sharing between unrelated individuals. Invariant T cells such as MAIT and iNKT could partly confound zero-insertion analyses, although diverse VJ usage argued against such confounding for most clonotypes. The excess sharing between twins in beta out-of-frame sequences was weaker because fewer shared sequences reduced the signal-to-noise ratio. Conclusions relied on cross-sectional statistical analysis, since the same donors could not be followed over many years.

As concerns this clonotype: The antigen this receptor binds is unknown. No much larger clonotype is one base removed from it; base qualities were not supplied.

The same sample was also used in a study of T cells expressing NK-cell markers. As that second paper reports: Several donors provided sorted CD3+CD56+NKG2C+, CD3+CD56+NKG2C- and CD3+CD56-NKG2C+ T-cell subsets, whose TCR beta-chain repertoires were profiled. Among the eight sequenced donors, only one was HCMV-seronegative, while the other seven were HCMV-seropositive. In several experiments an anti-gammadeltaTCR antibody was added to restrict sorting to alphabetaTCR-expressing T cells. In six donors, the dominant CD3+CD56+NKG2C+ clonotypes ranked among the top 10 CD8+ clonotypes, making up roughly 1.0-7.5% of CD8+ T cells. Those dominant clonotypes were again the most abundant among CD3+CD56-NKG2C+ cells in a few donors, at about 28.3-60.1%. It remained unclear whether the expanded NKG2C-expressing T cell clones were specific for HCMV antigens. All eight donors whose samples were sequenced were randomly selected healthy volunteers, three of them men and five women. A commercial ELISA kit detecting HCMV-specific IgG in serum was used to determine HCMV serostatus. MIGEC handled demultiplexing of the reads and grouping by UMI, while MiTCR was used to assemble and quantify clonotypes. To remove erroneous sequences, TCR cDNA sequences were retained only when supported by two or more reads. The tcR package was used for downstream repertoire analysis, and clonotypes were matched between fractions using CDR3 nucleotide sequence together with V segment. VDJmatch was used to annotate antigen specificity against VDJdb, with one amino acid substitution allowed in CDR3.

The sequence was collected from a woman between 18 and 29 years old in good health. The chain links TRBV4-1 with TRBJ2-3, and 12 bases in between align with TRBD2. The sample taken for sequencing was CD4+ T cells sorted from blood. The nucleotide sequence is given as TGCGCCAGCAGCCATCGGACTAGCGGGGACCCAGATACGCAGTATTTT. It codes for CASSHRTSGDPDTQYF.